This T cell receptor beta chain was observed in a study of regulatory T cells in long-lasting Graves disease. Time point in this sample: newly diagnosed GD, antithyroid drugs for less than 3 months. Construction of the TCR library relied on RNA isolated from PBMCs. Trimming took 0 bases from V and 3 from J, leaving 13 bases between them. This CDR3 spans 16 amino acids. The germline V gene encodes CDR1 SGDLS and CDR2 YYNGEE. Findings and caveats of the study: Persistent patients had more shared public clonotypes (around 2,500) than new patients (about 900). Those with persistent Graves' had less TCR diversity than newly diagnosed patients. With a small sample size, accuracy may have been reduced.

This clonotype came up a few times. Its antigen is not identified. With iRepertoire HTBI primers and Arm-PCR of CDR3 regions, TCR beta libraries were built. Via MiXCR, TCRdb re-called the multiplex PCR reads, giving one row per CDR3 protein. Of about 540,000 distinct CDR3 sequences listed, approximately 13% were seen once; the top ten hold roughly a tenth. In addition, the sample was reused for a study of T cells in Graves' hyperthyroidism and ophthalmopathy. This second study says: Most expanded thyroid clonotypes above 0.001 also appeared in blood.

This sequence joins TRBV9 and TRBJ2-1; perhaps TRBD1 as D (6 bases). The sample consisted of peripheral blood mononuclear cells (PBMCs), taken at new diagnosis, from a patient treated with antithyroid drugs. This TCR was recovered from a man aged 25-40 years with Graves disease. CDR3 bases: TGTGCCAGCAGCGTAGCTGGCAGGGGAATCTACAATGAGCAGTTCTTC. Encoded protein: CASSVAGRGIYNEQFF.